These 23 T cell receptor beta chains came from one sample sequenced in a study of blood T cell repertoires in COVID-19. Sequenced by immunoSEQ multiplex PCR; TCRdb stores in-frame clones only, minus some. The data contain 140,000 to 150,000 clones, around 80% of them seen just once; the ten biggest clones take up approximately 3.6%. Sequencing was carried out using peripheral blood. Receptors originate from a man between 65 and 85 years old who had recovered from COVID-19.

The CDR3 DNA reads TGTGCCACCAGTGGACTGGGTAACAATGAGCAGTTCTTC. Amino acids: CATSGLGNNEQFF. The chain has TRBV24-1 and TRBJ2-1; the D is unclear. Germline CDR1 KGHDR, CDR2 SFDVKD. Trimming shortened V by 5 bases and J by 5 bases, and 9 bases separated the two germline ends. This CDR3 has 13 amino acids.

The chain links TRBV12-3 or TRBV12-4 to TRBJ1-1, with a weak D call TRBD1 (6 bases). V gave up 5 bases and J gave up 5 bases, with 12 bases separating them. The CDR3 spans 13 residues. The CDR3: CASSLGQPTEAFF. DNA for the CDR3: TGTGCCAGCAGTCTCGGACAGCCGACTGAAGCTTTCTTT.

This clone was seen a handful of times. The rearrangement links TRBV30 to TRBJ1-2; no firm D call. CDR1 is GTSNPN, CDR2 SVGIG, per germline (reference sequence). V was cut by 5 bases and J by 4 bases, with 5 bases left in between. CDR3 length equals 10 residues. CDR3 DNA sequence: TGTGCCTGGGGCCTCTATGGCTACACCTTC. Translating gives CAWGLYGYTF. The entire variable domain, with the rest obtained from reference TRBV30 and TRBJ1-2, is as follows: SQTIHQWPATLVQPVGSPLSLECTVEGTSNPNLYWYRQAAGRGLQLLFYSVGIGQISSEVPQNLSASRPQDRQFILSSKKLLLSDSGFYLCAWGLYGYTFGSGTRLTVV.

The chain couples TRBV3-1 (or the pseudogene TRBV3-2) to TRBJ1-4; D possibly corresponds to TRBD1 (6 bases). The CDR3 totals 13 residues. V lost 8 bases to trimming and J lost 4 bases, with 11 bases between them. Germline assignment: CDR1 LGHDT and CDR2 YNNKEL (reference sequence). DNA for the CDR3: TGTGCCAGCGCGGACAGAATTAATGAAAAACTGTTTTTT. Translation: CASADRINEKLFF.

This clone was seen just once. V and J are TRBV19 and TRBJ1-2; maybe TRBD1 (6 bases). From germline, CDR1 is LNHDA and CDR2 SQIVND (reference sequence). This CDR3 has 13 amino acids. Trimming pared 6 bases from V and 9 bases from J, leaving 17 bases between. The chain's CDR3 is CASSTQGANSYTF. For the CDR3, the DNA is TGTGCCAGTAGCACACAGGGTGCAAACAGCTACACCTTC.

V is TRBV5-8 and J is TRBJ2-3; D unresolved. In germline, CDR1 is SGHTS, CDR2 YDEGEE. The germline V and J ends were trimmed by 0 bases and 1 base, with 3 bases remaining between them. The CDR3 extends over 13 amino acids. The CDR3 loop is CASSLGGTDTQYF. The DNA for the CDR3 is TGTGCCAGCAGCTTGGGAGGCACAGATACGCAGTATTTT.

The CDR3: CASSQASYEQYF. The DNA of the CDR3 is TGTGCCAGCAGCCAGGCTTCCTACGAGCAGTACTTC. The rearrangement uses TRBV3-1 (or the pseudogene TRBV3-2) and TRBJ2-7; D uncertain. The length of the CDR3 is 12 residues. Per the germline V gene, CDR1 is LGHDT and CDR2 is YNNKEL (reference sequence). The V end lost 3 bases, the J end lost 1 base, and 4 bases lay between the germline ends.

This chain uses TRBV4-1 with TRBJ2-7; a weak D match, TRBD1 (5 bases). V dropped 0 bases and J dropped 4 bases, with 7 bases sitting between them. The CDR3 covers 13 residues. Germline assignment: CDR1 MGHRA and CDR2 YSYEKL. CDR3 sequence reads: CASSQDDSYEQYF. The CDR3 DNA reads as TGCGCCAGCAGCCAAGACGACAGTTACGAGCAGTACTTC.

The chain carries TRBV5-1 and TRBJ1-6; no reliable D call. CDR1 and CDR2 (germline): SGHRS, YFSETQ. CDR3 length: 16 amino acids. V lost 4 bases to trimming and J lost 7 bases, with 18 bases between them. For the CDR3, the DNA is TGCGCCAGCAGCGTTGTAGCGGGCCGTATGAATTCACCCCTCCACTTT. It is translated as CASSVVAGRMNSPLHF.

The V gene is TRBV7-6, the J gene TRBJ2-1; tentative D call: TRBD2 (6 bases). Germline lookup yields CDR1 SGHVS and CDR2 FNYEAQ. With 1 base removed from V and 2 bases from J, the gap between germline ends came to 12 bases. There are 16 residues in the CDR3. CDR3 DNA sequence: TGTGCCAGCAGCTTAGTTTGGGAGGCCCCCTACAATGAGCAGTTCTTC. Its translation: CASSLVWEAPYNEQFF.

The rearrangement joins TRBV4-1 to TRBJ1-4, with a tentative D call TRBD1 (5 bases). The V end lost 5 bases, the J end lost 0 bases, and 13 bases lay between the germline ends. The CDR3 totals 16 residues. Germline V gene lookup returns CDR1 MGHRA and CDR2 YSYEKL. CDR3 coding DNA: TGCGCCAGCAGCTCTAACTGGGGGGCAACTAATGAAAAACTGTTTTTT. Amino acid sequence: CASSSNWGATNEKLFF.

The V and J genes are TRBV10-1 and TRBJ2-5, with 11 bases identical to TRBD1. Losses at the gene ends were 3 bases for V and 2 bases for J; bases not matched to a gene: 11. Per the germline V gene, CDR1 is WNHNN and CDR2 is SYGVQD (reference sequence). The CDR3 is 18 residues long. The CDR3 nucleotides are TGCGCCAGCAGTGAATTTGGCTTCGGGACAGGGGGTCAAGAGACCCAGTACTTC. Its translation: CASSEFGFGTGGQETQYF.

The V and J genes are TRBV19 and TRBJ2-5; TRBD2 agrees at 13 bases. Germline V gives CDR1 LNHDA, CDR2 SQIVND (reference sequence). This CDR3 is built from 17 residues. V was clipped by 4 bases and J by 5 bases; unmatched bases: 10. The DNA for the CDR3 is TGTGCCAGTAGTACCCCATGGGCGACTAGCGGGAGGGAGACCCAGTACTTC. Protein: CASSTPWATSGRETQYF.

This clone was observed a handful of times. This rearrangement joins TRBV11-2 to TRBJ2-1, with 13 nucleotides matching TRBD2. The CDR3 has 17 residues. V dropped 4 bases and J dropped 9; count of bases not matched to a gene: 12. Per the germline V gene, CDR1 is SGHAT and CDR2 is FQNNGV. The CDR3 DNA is TGTGCCAGCAGCTATCCTGGGACTAGCGGGATAAGGGCTGAGCAGTTCTTC. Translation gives CASSYPGTSGIRAEQFF.

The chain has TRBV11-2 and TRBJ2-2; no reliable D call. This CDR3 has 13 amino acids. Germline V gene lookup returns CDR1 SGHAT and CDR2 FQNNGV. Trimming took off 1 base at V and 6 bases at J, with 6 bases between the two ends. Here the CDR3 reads CASSLARPGELFF. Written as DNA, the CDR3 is TGTGCCAGCAGCTTAGCCAGGCCCGGGGAGCTGTTTTTT. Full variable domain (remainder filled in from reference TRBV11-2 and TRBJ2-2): EAGVAQSPRYKIIEKRQSVAFWCNPISGHATLYWYQQILGQGPKLLIQFQNNGVVDDSQLPKDRFSAERLKGVDSTLKIQPAKLEDSAVYLCASSLARPGELFFGEGSRLTVL.

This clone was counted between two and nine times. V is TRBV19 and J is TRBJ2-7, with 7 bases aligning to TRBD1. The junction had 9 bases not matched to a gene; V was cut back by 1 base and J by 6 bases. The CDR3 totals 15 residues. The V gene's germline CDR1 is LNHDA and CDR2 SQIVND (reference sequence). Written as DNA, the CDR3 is TGTGCCAGTAGTATAGGACGGTGGACAGGCGGCGAGCAGTACTTC. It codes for CASSIGRWTGGEQYF. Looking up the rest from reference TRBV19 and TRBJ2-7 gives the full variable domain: DGGITQSPKYLFRKEGQNVTLSCEQNLNHDAMYWYRQDPGQGLRLIYYSQIVNDFQKGDIAEGYSVSREKKESFPLTVTSAQKNPTAFYLCASSIGRWTGGEQYFGPGTRLTVT.

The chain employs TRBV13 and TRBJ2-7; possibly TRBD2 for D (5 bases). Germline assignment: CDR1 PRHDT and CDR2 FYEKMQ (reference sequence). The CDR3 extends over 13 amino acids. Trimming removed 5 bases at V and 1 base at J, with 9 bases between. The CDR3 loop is CASSDRESYEQYF. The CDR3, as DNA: TGTGCCAGCAGCGACCGGGAATCCTACGAGCAGTACTTC.

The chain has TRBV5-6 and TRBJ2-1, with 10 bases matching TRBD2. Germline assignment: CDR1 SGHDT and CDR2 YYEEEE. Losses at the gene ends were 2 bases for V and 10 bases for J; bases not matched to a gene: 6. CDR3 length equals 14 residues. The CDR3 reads CASSFLAGEDEQFF. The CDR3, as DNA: TGTGCCAGCAGCTTCCTAGCGGGAGAGGACGAGCAGTTCTTC.

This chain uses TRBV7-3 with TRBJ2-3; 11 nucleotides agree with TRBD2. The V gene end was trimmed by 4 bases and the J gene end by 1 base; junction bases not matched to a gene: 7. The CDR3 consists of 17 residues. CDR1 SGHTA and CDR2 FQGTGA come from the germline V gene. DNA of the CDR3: TGTGCCAGCAGCTCCAACCCGACTAGCGGGGGCACAGATACGCAGTATTTT. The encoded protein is CASSSNPTSGGTDTQYF.

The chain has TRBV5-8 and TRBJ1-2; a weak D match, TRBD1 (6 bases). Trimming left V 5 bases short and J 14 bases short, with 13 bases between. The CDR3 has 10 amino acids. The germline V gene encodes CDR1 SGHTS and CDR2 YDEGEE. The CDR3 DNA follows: TGTGCCAGCAGTTCCCGACAGGATACCTTC. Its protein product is CASSSRQDTF.

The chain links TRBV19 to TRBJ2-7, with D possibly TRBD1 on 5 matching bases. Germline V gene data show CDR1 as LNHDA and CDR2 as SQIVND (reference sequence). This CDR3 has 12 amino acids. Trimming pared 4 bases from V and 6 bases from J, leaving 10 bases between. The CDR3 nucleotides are TGTGCCAGTAGTAAGGGGATCTCCGAGCAGTACTTC. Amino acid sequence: CASSKGISEQYF.

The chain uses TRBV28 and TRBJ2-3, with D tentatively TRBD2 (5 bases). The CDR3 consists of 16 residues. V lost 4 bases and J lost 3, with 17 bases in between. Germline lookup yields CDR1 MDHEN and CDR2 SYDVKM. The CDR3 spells CASSYGVDYITDTQYF. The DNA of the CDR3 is TGTGCCAGCAGTTACGGGGTCGATTATATAACAGATACGCAGTATTTT. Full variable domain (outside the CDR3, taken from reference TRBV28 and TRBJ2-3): DVKVTQSSRYLVKRTGEKVFLECVQDMDHENMFWYRQDPGLGLRLIYFSYDVKMKEKGDIPEGYSVSREKKERFSLILESASTNQTSMYLCASSYGVDYITDTQYFGPGTRLTVL.

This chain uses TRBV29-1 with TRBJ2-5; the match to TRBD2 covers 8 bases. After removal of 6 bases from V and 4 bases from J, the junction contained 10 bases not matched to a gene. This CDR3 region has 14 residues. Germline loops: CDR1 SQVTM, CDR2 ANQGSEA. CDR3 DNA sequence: TGCAGCGTCGACGGGACTAGAGGGGGAGAGACCCAGTACTTC. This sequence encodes CSVDGTRGGETQYF.